This TCR beta chain originates from a study of early T cells in non-severe SARS-CoV-2 infection. The CDR3 contains 11 residues. The V and J ends lost 10 bases and 5 bases, in that order; junction bases with no gene match: 4. Germline V gene data show CDR1 as MNHEY and CDR2 as SVGEGT. Each CDR3 protein is one row after TCRdb ran MiXCR on the 5' RACE reads. The table has about 59,000 distinct CDR3 sequences, less than 15% seen once; the top ten hold roughly 10%. The source is an adult who was a healthcare worker with PCR-confirmed SARS-CoV-2 infection or an uninfected control (not recorded which). The V and J genes are TRBV6-2 or TRBV6-3 and TRBJ2-7, with TRBD1 matching 8 bases. Specimen: whole blood, collected at baseline. CDR3 sequence: CATHRGNEQYF. Written as DNA, the CDR3 is TGTGCCACCCACAGGGGGAACGAGCAGTACTTC.